This entry describes one TCR beta chain. This record comes from a study of blood T cell repertoires in COVID-19. The protocol was immunoSEQ multiplex PCR, while the TCRdb copy is restricted to in-frame clones and leaves out a portion. The table has roughly 70,000 clones, 91% seen once; the top ten hold 7% to 9%. V lost 3 bases and J 2 bases, leaving 10 bases between the germline ends. The CDR3 is made up of 14 amino acids. Germline lookup yields CDR1 MNHEY and CDR2 SMNVEV (reference sequence). The rearrangement links TRBV27 to TRBJ1-2; the D is unclear. The clonotype originates from a human donor in a cohort sampled during active COVID-19. The material sequenced was peripheral blood. CDR3 bases: TGTGCCAGCAGTTTCGCGGGTTCAAACTATGGCTACACCTTC. Encoded protein: CASSFAGSNYGYTF.